This T cell receptor (beta chain) was sequenced in a study of HIV-infected children after antiretroviral therapy interruption. Treatment specified: PENTA 11 planned treatment interruption arm or continuous ART arm. RNA-based 3' RACE libraries used unique molecular identifiers. TCRdb reprocessed the 3' RACE reads with MiXCR, giving one entry per CDR3 protein. The table includes around 15,000 distinct CDR3 sequences, roughly 3.4% detected once. Within the sample, this clonotype is medium-sized. This TCR derives from a child aged 2-17 years with HIV. Sequenced material: CD45RA+ CD4+ T cells from PBMCs, taken from a donor given antiretroviral therapy, either interrupted or continuous. Regarding subset: naive CD4+ CD45RA+ CD45RO- T cells.

CDR3 nucleotide sequence: TGTGCCAGCAGCGAGAGGGACACCTCGCGAGGCTACACCTTC. Translation gives CASSERDTSRGYTF. The rearrangement links TRBV9 to TRBJ1-2; TRBD1 might be the D (6 bases). This CDR3 spans 14 amino acids. Germline assignment: CDR1 SGDLS and CDR2 YYNGEE. Trimming stripped 3 bases from V and 8 bases from J, with 17 bases between. Full variable domain (missing parts from reference TRBV9 and TRBJ1-2): DSGVTQTPKHLITATGQRVTLRCSPRSGDLSVYWYQQSLDQGLQFLIQYYNGEERAKGNILERFSAQQFPDLHSELNLSSLELGDSALYFCASSERDTSRGYTFGSGTRLTVV.